The source of this TCR beta chain is a study of shared clonotypes between healthy human individuals. Researchers partitioned CD4+ cells into CD45RA+ naive and CD45RA-negative memory subsets. This CDR3 is 11 amino acids long. Germline lookup yields CDR1 SNHLY and CDR2 FYNNEI. For each subset, genomic DNA was distributed in equal portions over several immunoSEQ plates. The assay was immunoSEQ multiplex PCR, and TCRdb's table has in-frame clones only and misses some. The sample gives 550,000 to 850,000 clones, roughly 72% of which show up once; roughly 1.8% is in the top ten. On this clone itself: A read error may account for a junction end that differs from germline.

The chain couples TRBV2 to TRBJ2-1, with D uncertain. Specimen: memory CD4+ T cells sorted from blood. Subset reported: CD45RA-negative fraction. This receptor was identified in a woman under 40 in good health. CDR3 sequence: CASSDPAGLIF. The CDR3 DNA reads TGTGCCAGCAGTGACCCGGCAGGTCTGATCTTC.